A selection of T cell receptor beta chains follows, all from one sample in a study of OX40 agonist ivuxolimab in advanced cancers. Only in-frame clones appear in the TCRdb table, and some are missing; sequencing was by immunoSEQ multiplex PCR. The table lists 55,000 to 80,000 clones, 70% to 90% of them singletons. The material was CD4+ or CD8+ T cells sorted from blood, obtained in a trial of the OX40 agonist ivuxolimab. Receptors were obtained from an adult with an advanced solid tumor such as melanoma, head and neck, liver or kidney cancer. Both conserved end residues are part of each CDR3. D genes are given only for firm matches. Clone size, where shown, is once, few, many, or a class for clones that have expanded.

V: TRBV19
J: TRBJ2-2
size: NA
D: TRBD2
length: 15
DNA: TGTGCCAGTAGTATAAGCGGGGGCCGGGGCGGGGAGCTGTTTTTT
CDR3: CASSISGGRGGELFF

V: TRBV10-3
J: TRBJ2-2
size: NA
D: NA
length: 14
DNA: TGTGCCATCAGTGGGGACCGGAACACCGGGGAGCTGTTTTTT
CDR3: CAISGDRNTGELFF

V: TRBV19
J: TRBJ2-2
size: NA
D: TRBD1
length: 15
DNA: TGTGCCAGTAGTAACGACAGGGCTAGTAGCGGGGAGCTGTTTTTT
CDR3: CASSNDRASSGELFF

V: TRBV14
J: TRBJ2-7
size: NA
D: TRBD1
length: 13
DNA: TGTGCCAGCAGCCGGGACAGGATTTACGAGCAGTACTTC
CDR3: CASSRDRIYEQYF

V: TRBV6-1
J: TRBJ1-2
size: NA
D: NA
length: 13
DNA: TGTGCCAGCAGTGGAACAGGGACCGGTGGCTACACCTTC
CDR3: CASSGTGTGGYTF

V: TRBV7-3
J: TRBJ2-7
size: NA
D: NA
length: 16
DNA: TGTGCCAGCAGCTTAATCGCCGGGGGCCAGCCCTACGAGCAGTACTTC
CDR3: CASSLIAGGQPYEQYF

V: TRBV6-5
J: TRBJ2-3
size: few
D: NA
length: 15
DNA: TGTGCCAGCAGTTACGCGGGGGCTCAGACCGATACGCAGTATTTT
CDR3: CASSYAGAQTDTQYF

V: TRBV5-4
J: TRBJ1-2
size: NA
D: TRBD1
length: 15
DNA: TGTGCCAGCAGCGTGGGACAGGGCTTTAACTATGGCTACACCTTC
CDR3: CASSVGQGFNYGYTF

V: TRBV6-1
J: TRBJ2-3
size: NA
D: NA
length: 15
DNA: TGTGCCACATACGGGTCCTCCCCTGTCACAGATACGCAGTATTTT
CDR3: CATYGSSPVTDTQYF

V: TRBV10-3
J: TRBJ1-1
size: NA
D: NA
length: 12
DNA: TGTGCCATCAAGCGGGAGGGGACTGAAGCTTTCTTT
CDR3: CAIKREGTEAFF

V: TRBV18
J: TRBJ1-1
size: NA
D: TRBD1
length: 14
DNA: TGTGCCAGCTCACGGACAGGGTTTAGTCCTGAAGCTTTCTTT
CDR3: CASSRTGFSPEAFF

V: TRBV5-4
J: TRBJ2-2
size: NA
D: NA
length: 15
DNA: TGTGCCAGCAGCTTGCCGGGACAACTCACCGGGGAGCTGTTTTTT
CDR3: CASSLPGQLTGELFF

V: TRBV28
J: TRBJ1-2
size: NA
D: NA
length: 12
DNA: TGTGCCAGCAGTCCCGGGGGGTATGGCTACACCTTC
CDR3: CASSPGGYGYTF

V: TRBV4-2
J: TRBJ2-7
size: NA
D: TRBD2
length: 15
DNA: TGTGCCAGCAGCCAAGAAGTGACTAGCTACTACGAGCAGTACTTC
CDR3: CASSQEVTSYYEQYF

V: TRBV2
J: TRBJ2-7
size: NA
D: NA
length: 11
DNA: TGTGCCAGCAGCACCCACTACGAGCAGTACTTC
CDR3: CASSTHYEQYF

V: TRBV6-1
J: TRBJ2-7
size: NA
D: TRBD1
length: 14
DNA: TGTGCCAGCAGTGGGAGGACAGGCTCCTACGAGCAGTACTTC
CDR3: CASSGRTGSYEQYF

V: TRBV5-1
J: TRBJ2-5
size: NA
D: TRBD1
length: 15
DNA: TGCGCCAGCAGCGAAAAACAGGGGACCCAAGAGACCCAGTACTTC
CDR3: CASSEKQGTQETQYF

V: TRBV28
J: TRBJ2-2
size: NA
D: NA
length: 17
DNA: TGTGCCAGCAGTTTAATGAGATTCTCAGGGGCTGCCGGGGAGCTGTTTTTT
CDR3: CASSLMRFSGAAGELFF

V: TRBV7-3
J: TRBJ2-1
size: NA
D: NA
length: 16
DNA: TGTGCCAGCAGTCCCAACGATGGGGGCTCCTACAATGAGCAGTTCTTC
CDR3: CASSPNDGGSYNEQFF

V: TRBV4-1
J: TRBJ1-2
size: NA
D: NA
length: 12
DNA: TGCGCCAGCAGCCAAGTATTTGGAGGCTACACCTTC
CDR3: CASSQVFGGYTF

V: TRBV30
J: TRBJ2-5
size: NA
D: TRBD1
length: 14
DNA: TGTGCCTGGAGTGGGGACAGGGGGAGGGAGACCCAGTACTTC
CDR3: CAWSGDRGRETQYF

V: TRBV4-2
J: TRBJ1-5
size: NA
D: NA
length: 18
DNA: TGTGCCAGCAGCCAGCAGCCTCAAAAGGGACGTATCAATCAGCCCCAGCATTTT
CDR3: CASSQQPQKGRINQPQHF

V: TRBV9
J: TRBJ1-5
size: NA
D: NA
length: 13
DNA: TGTGCCAGCAGCGTCGACTGGGATCAGCCCCAGCATTTT
CDR3: CASSVDWDQPQHF

V: TRBV9
J: TRBJ1-1
size: NA
D: NA
length: 13
DNA: TGTGCCAGCAGCGTAGAAGGAAACACTGAAGCTTTCTTT
CDR3: CASSVEGNTEAFF

V: TRBV6-6
J: TRBJ1-2
size: NA
D: NA
length: 11
DNA: TGTGCCAGCAGTAAACAGGGAGTCTACACCTTC
CDR3: CASSKQGVYTF

V: TRBV6-6
J: TRBJ1-1
size: NA
D: NA
length: 12
DNA: TGTGCCACACTTCGGACGGACACTGAAGCTTTCTTT
CDR3: CATLRTDTEAFF

V: TRBV6-1
J: TRBJ2-1
size: NA
D: TRBD1
length: 15
DNA: TGTGCCAGCAGTTCGTCCGGGACAGGGGACAATGAGCAGTTCTTC
CDR3: CASSSSGTGDNEQFF

V: TRBV9
J: TRBJ1-2
size: NA
D: NA
length: 15
DNA: TGTGCCAGCAGCGTAGCTCTTCAGACTATCTATGGCTACACCTTC
CDR3: CASSVALQTIYGYTF

V: TRBV18
J: TRBJ2-5
size: NA
D: NA
length: 13
DNA: TGTGCCAGCTCACCCGACGGGAAAGAGACCCAGTACTTC
CDR3: CASSPDGKETQYF

V: TRBV30
J: TRBJ1-2
size: once
D: NA
length: 13
DNA: TGTGCCTGGAGTGCGGGGACTCCCTGGGGCTACACCTTC
CDR3: CAWSAGTPWGYTF

V: TRBV28
J: TRBJ1-3
size: NA
D: NA
length: 17
DNA: TGTGCCAGCAGTTTGGCCGGACAGAAGGTTTCTGGAAACACCATATATTTT
CDR3: CASSLAGQKVSGNTIYF

V: TRBV9
J: TRBJ1-1
size: NA
D: TRBD1
length: 15
DNA: TGTGCCAGCAGCGTTCAGGGACAGTTGAACACTGAAGCTTTCTTT
CDR3: CASSVQGQLNTEAFF

V: TRBV7-9
J: TRBJ1-3
size: once
D: NA
length: 15
DNA: TGTGCCAGCAGCCGCGGTAGCGAGCCTGGAAACACCATATATTTT
CDR3: CASSRGSEPGNTIYF

V: TRBV29-1
J: TRBJ2-5
size: NA
D: NA
length: 14
DNA: TGCAGCGTTTACGGTGCAGGGATTCAAGAGACCCAGTACTTC
CDR3: CSVYGAGIQETQYF

V: TRBV30
J: TRBJ2-3
size: NA
D: TRBD2
length: 14
DNA: TGTGCCTGGAGTGTACACGGGGGGAGGGATACGCAGTATTTT
CDR3: CAWSVHGGRDTQYF

V: TRBV5-1
J: TRBJ2-3
size: NA
D: NA
length: 14
DNA: TGCGCCAGCAGCGACCAAACTAGCACAGATACGCAGTATTTT
CDR3: CASSDQTSTDTQYF

V: TRBV6-4
J: TRBJ2-7
size: NA
D: TRBD2
length: 16
DNA: TGTGCCAGCAGGAATCCCCGGAGCGGGGGGTTCTACGAGCAGTACTTC
CDR3: CASRNPRSGGFYEQYF